This T cell receptor (beta chain) stems from a study of cytomegalovirus exposure and HLA in healthy donors. Overall study results and limits: Confirmation was obtained in vitro that a few CMV-associated chains are specific for CMV antigens. According to the study, roughly 160 TCR beta chains were cytomegalovirus-associated. Excluded: some indistinguishable V segments such as TRBV6-2 and TRBV6-3.

The PCR had 60 Vbeta and 13 Jbeta primers. The table came from immunoSEQ multiplex PCR; TCRdb's copy has only in-frame clones and leaves some out. The repertoire holds 85,000 to 120,000 clones, with over 60% as singletons. With respect to this clone: Its target is unknown.

This CDR3 has 15 amino acids. Trimming cost V 1 base and J 8 bases; bases outside gene matches: 5. CDR1 is MDHEN, CDR2 SYDVKM, per germline. The source of this sequence is a woman in her forties or fifties in good health and CMV-seropositive. Sequencing was performed on PBMCs. The genes are TRBV28 and TRBJ1-6; the match to TRBD1 covers 7 bases. The DNA of the CDR3 is TGTGCCAGCAGTTTATTGGACAGGATCGATTCACCCCTCCACTTT. This codes for CASSLLDRIDSPLHF.